These 31 T cell receptor beta chains originate from one sample sequenced in a study of molecular identifiers for immune sequencing clone quantification. MiXCR, run by TCRdb on the PCR reads, gives a single entry per CDR3 protein. Of 600,000 to 650,000 distinct CDR3 sequences listed, 15% to 20% were seen once; the top ten hold roughly 0.83%. Sequenced material: naive CD8+ T cells from blood, with Jurkat cell RNA spiked in. Regarding subset: FACS-sorted CD8+CD4-CCR7+CD45RA+ naive T cells. These receptors were taken from a human donor in good health. Some libraries in this study had Jurkat cell RNA spiked in.

This clonotype was recorded many times. Written as DNA, the CDR3 is TGTGCCAGCAGTTTTTGGGGGGGACAAATTTCCTCTGGAAACACCATATATTTT. Encoded protein: CASSFWGGQISSGNTIYF. The chain links TRBV28 to TRBJ1-3, with a possible D match to TRBD1 (6 bases). The germline V gene has CDR1 MDHEN and CDR2 SYDVKM. The V gene lost 3 bases and the J gene lost 0 bases, with 18 bases spanning the gap. This CDR3 contains 18 residues. Full variable domain (missing parts from reference TRBV28 and TRBJ1-3): DVKVTQSSRYLVKRTGEKVFLECVQDMDHENMFWYRQDPGLGLRLIYFSYDVKMKEKGDIPEGYSVSREKKERFSLILESASTNQTSMYLCASSFWGGQISSGNTIYFGEGSWLTVV.

Concerning this clonotype itself: It may be a read error: a sequence one base away is much more abundant. V usage is TRBV29-1 and J usage is TRBJ2-7, with D perhaps being TRBD1 or TRBD2 (6 bases each). The CDR3 runs 13 residues. Germline values: CDR1 SQVTM, CDR2 ANQGSEA. In DNA, the CDR3 is TGCAGCGTTTTGGGGGGCAATGGATACGAGCGGTACTTC. Encoded protein: CSVLGGNGYERYF.

The chain carries TRBV19 and TRBJ2-7; 10 positions match TRBD1. Germline V lookup: CDR1 LNHDA, CDR2 SQIVND (reference sequence). The CDR3 runs 15 residues. J gave up 2 bases and V 4 bases, and 5 bases lay outside the gene matches. The CDR3 is CASSTAGTGAYEQYF. The CDR3 DNA reads TGTGCCAGTAGTACCGCCGGGACAGGGGCCTACGAGCAGTACTTC.

As regards this clonotype: This sequence may be a read error, since a much larger clone differs from it by one base. The chain couples TRBV28 to TRBJ1-6; D is ambiguous. Germline values: CDR1 MDHEN, CDR2 SYDVKM. The CDR3 has 16 amino acids. DNA for the CDR3: TGTGCCAGCAGTTTACACGAAAACTCCTGTAATTCACCCCTCCACTTT. It translates to CASSLHENSCNSPLHF.

This chain joins TRBV13 and TRBJ2-1; 7 bases agree with TRBD2. Germline CDR1 reads PRHDT; CDR2 reads FYEKMQ (reference sequence). The CDR3 totals 14 residues. V was pared by 5 bases and J by 3 bases, with 4 bases of the junction left unmatched. The CDR3 sequence is CASSPGLHYNEQFF. DNA of the CDR3: TGTGCCAGCAGCCCGGGACTACACTACAATGAGCAGTTCTTC.

This clonotype was detected many times. The chain is built from TRBV5-1 and TRBJ2-3; a weak D match, TRBD1 (6 bases). Trimming pared 2 bases from V and 6 bases from J, leaving 10 bases between. The V gene's germline CDR1 is SGHRS and CDR2 YFSETQ. The CDR3 contains 13 residues. The CDR3 nucleotides read TGCGCCAGCAGCTTCAGGGGCTCGGATACGCAGTATTTT. Its protein is CASSFRGSDTQYF.

The chain recombines TRBV27 with TRBJ2-3; D is unresolved. The CDR3 is made up of 16 amino acids. Per the germline V gene, CDR1 is MNHEY and CDR2 is SMNVEV (reference sequence). The ends were cut back, 0 bases at V and 2 bases at J, with 12 bases in the middle. The CDR3 is CASSLSVGVLTDTQYF. The CDR3 nucleotides are TGTGCCAGCAGTTTATCCGTGGGTGTTCTCACAGATACGCAGTATTTT.

Note on this clonotype: Mismatch with germline at one junction end may stem from a read error. The chain is built from TRBV7-8 and TRBJ2-7; TRBD2 matches at 13 bases. The CDR3 is 17 amino acids. Germline assignment: CDR1 SGHVS and CDR2 FQNEAQ. DNA of the CDR3: TGTGCCGGCAGCTTAGTCCGGACTAGCGGGGGTTACTACGAGCAGTACTTC. Its translation is CAGSLVRTSGGYYEQYF.

The chain couples TRBV25-1 to TRBJ1-5, with D maybe TRBD1 (5 bases). Trimming took off 9 bases at V and 1 base at J, with 13 bases between the two ends. Germline values: CDR1 MGHDK, CDR2 SYGVNS. The CDR3 contains 14 residues. DNA of the CDR3: TGTGCCAGTGGGGGGGGGGGGAGCAATCAGCCCCAGCATTTT. This sequence encodes CASGGGGSNQPQHF.

The rearrangement links TRBV27 to TRBJ2-1; 7 nucleotides match TRBD2. V trimming: 3 bases; J trimming: 6 bases; junction bases outside the gene matches: 8. Germline CDR1 reads MNHEY; CDR2 reads SMNVEV (reference sequence). This CDR3 comprises 15 residues. The CDR3 nucleotides read TGTGCCAGCAGTTTTGGCGGGAGCCCGGTCAATGAGCAGTTCTTC. This sequence encodes CASSFGGSPVNEQFF.

As regards this clonotype: This may stem from a read error, because a much larger clone lies one nucleotide away. This likely comes from a read error, as the CDR3 has no conserved phenylalanine or tryptophan at its end. The genes are TRBV7-2 and TRBJ1-2; D uncertain. From germline, CDR1 is SGHTA and CDR2 FQGNSA. The CDR3 has 11 amino acids. Trimming pared 2 bases from V and 3 bases from J, leaving 1 base between. The CDR3 loop is CASSLHYGYTL. Written as DNA, the CDR3 is TGTGCCAGCAGCTTACACTATGGCTACACCCTC.

The rearrangement links TRBV5-1 to TRBJ2-1; 10 bases fit TRBD1. Germline values: CDR1 SGHRS, CDR2 YFSETQ. Losses at the gene ends were 4 bases for V and 8 bases for J; bases not matched to a gene: 9. The CDR3 totals 15 residues. CDR3 region: CASSAADRGTDEQFF. CDR3 in DNA: TGCGCCAGCAGCGCAGCGGACAGGGGGACCGATGAGCAGTTCTTC.

A word on this clonotype: This may stem from a read error, because a much larger clone lies one nucleotide away. The rearrangement joins TRBV2 to TRBJ1-2; D is perhaps TRBD1 (6 bases). V was shortened by 6 bases and J by 3 bases, with 20 bases between the two germline ends. CDR3 length equals 16 residues. Germline V gene data show CDR1 as SNHLY and CDR2 as FYNNEI. The CDR3 bases are TGTGCCAGCAGGACCTACCCAGGGGAGCGATACTATGGCTACACCTTC. This sequence encodes CASRTYPGERYYGYTF.

This clonotype came up many times. The chain is built from TRBV28 and TRBJ2-7; maybe TRBD2 (6 bases). Germline V gene data show CDR1 as MDHEN and CDR2 as SYDVKM. CDR3 length: 13 amino acids. V lost 6 bases, J lost 7 bases, and 16 bases lay in between. CDR3 sequence: CASSPSGVREQYF. The CDR3 DNA follows: TGTGCCAGCAGCCCGTCGGGGGTAAGAGAGCAGTACTTC.

This clonotype showed up many times. The chain couples TRBV4-3 to TRBJ1-1; no firm D call. In germline, CDR1 is LGHNA, CDR2 YSLEER. This CDR3 is 16 amino acids long. Trimming cost V 0 bases and J 1 base, with 12 bases left between them. CDR3 nucleotides: TGCGCCAGCAGCCAAGATCGTAGCGGTTCGAACACTGAAGCTTTCTTT. This gives the protein CASSQDRSGSNTEAFF.

Remarks on this clonotype: Possible read error: a much larger clone is one base away. A read error is likely, as this CDR3 ends without the conserved phenylalanine or tryptophan. The V gene is TRBV6-5, the J gene TRBJ1-5; D might be TRBD1 (5 bases). Trimming left V 5 bases short and J 12 bases short, with 14 bases between. This CDR3 is built from 12 residues. From germline, CDR1 is MNHEY and CDR2 SVGAGI. The DNA of the CDR3 is TGTGCCAGCAGTAAAACAGGAAGAGTCCAGCATCTT. It translates to CASSKTGRVQHL.

This clonotype was seen at least ten times. The chain joins TRBV6-5 to TRBJ2-7; TRBD2 is a possible D gene (6 bases). V lost 3 bases and J 5 bases, leaving 14 bases between the germline ends. Germline lookup yields CDR1 MNHEY and CDR2 SVGAGI. The length of the CDR3 is 14 residues. The CDR3 sequence is CASSYYFGGDEQYF. In DNA form, the CDR3 reads TGTGCCAGCAGTTATTATTTCGGCGGGGACGAGCAGTACTTC.

The table lists this clonotype with many counts. The V and J genes are TRBV20-1 and TRBJ1-1; 7 bases are a match to TRBD1. Germline V CDR1 and CDR2: DFQATT, SNEGSKA (reference sequence). This CDR3 has 14 amino acids. Trimming cost V 3 bases and J 3 bases; bases outside gene matches: 7. CDR3 DNA: TGCAGTGCTAGTCCAACAGGGGTAGACACTGAAGCTTTCTTT. Its protein is CSASPTGVDTEAFF.

In its sample, this clonotype was seen many times. The gene calls are TRBV7-2 and TRBJ2-5; TRBD2 might be the D (5 bases). Trimming pared 5 bases from V and 5 bases from J, leaving 15 bases between. This CDR3 contains 14 residues. Germline assignment: CDR1 SGHTA and CDR2 FQGNSA. The CDR3 loop reads CASSNLGLPETQYF. The CDR3 nucleotides read TGTGCCAGCAGCAACCTTGGACTCCCGGAGACCCAGTACTTC.

This clonotype was counted only a few times. A much larger clonotype is one base distant, so this may be a read error. This chain links TRBV12-3 or TRBV12-4 with TRBJ2-2, with no clear D. The CDR3 loop spans 12 amino acids. Trimming cost V 6 bases and J 6 bases, with 8 bases left between them. The CDR3 sequence: CASSQIPGELFF. CDR3 coding DNA: TGTGCCAGCAGCCAAATCCCCGGGGAGCTGTTTTTT.

This clonotype was detected only a few times. The J gene is TRBJ1-6, the V gene TRBV2; TRBD1 matches at 9 bases. CDR3 length: 15 residues. V was clipped by 6 bases and J by 3 bases; unmatched bases: 3. The V gene's germline CDR1 is SNHLY and CDR2 FYNNEI. CDR3: CASRPGQGYNSPLHF. The CDR3 DNA is TGTGCCAGCAGGCCGGGACAGGGCTATAATTCACCCCTCCACTTT.

This clonotype occurred a few times. The V call is TRBV28, the J call TRBJ2-1; D is perhaps TRBD2 (6 bases). Germline V gives CDR1 MDHEN, CDR2 SYDVKM. The CDR3 is 14 residues long. V was shortened by 3 bases and J by 6 bases, with 12 bases between the two germline ends. CDR3: CASSLIGGGNEQFF. The CDR3, as DNA: TGTGCCAGCAGTTTGATTGGGGGAGGCAATGAGCAGTTCTTC. The whole variable domain, remainder taken from reference TRBV28 and TRBJ2-1, is DVKVTQSSRYLVKRTGEKVFLECVQDMDHENMFWYRQDPGLGLRLIYFSYDVKMKEKGDIPEGYSVSREKKERFSLILESASTNQTSMYLCASSLIGGGNEQFFGPGTRLTVL.

This clonotype was recorded many times. V gene TRBV5-5 combines with J gene TRBJ1-6, with D hard to call. This CDR3 region has 15 residues. Germline loops: CDR1 SGHKS, CDR2 YYEKEE (reference sequence). V shed 1 base and J shed 9 bases, with 14 bases lying between them. CDR3 nucleotide sequence: TGTGCCAGCAGCTTGCCGGGAGAGGTTGGTTCACCCCTCCACTTT. This translates into CASSLPGEVGSPLHF.

The gene calls are TRBV29-1 and TRBJ2-5; unclear D gene. CDR1 SQVTM and CDR2 ANQGSEA come from the germline V gene. The CDR3 contains 11 residues. In DNA, the CDR3 is TGCAACGTCGCACACTCAGGCCAACAGTACTTC. Amino acid sequence: CNVAHSGQQYF.

This clonotype was counted at least ten times. The J gene is TRBJ1-2, the V gene TRBV29-1; TRBD1 agrees at 12 bases. CDR1 is SQVTM and CDR2 is ANQGSEA in the germline V gene. The CDR3 has 13 residues. The V segment lost 6 bases and the J segment 6 bases; nucleotides outside the gene matches: 5. The DNA of the CDR3 is TGCAGCGTGCCGGGACAGGGGGCGAATGGCTACACCTTC. Translation: CSVPGQGANGYTF.

This clonotype was counted a few times. This chain links TRBV5-1 with TRBJ1-1, with 7 nucleotides matching TRBD1. The CDR3 runs 14 residues. The V gene's germline CDR1 is SGHRS and CDR2 YFSETQ. The V gene end was trimmed by 2 bases and the J gene end by 4 bases; junction bases not matched to a gene: 5. The CDR3 loop reads CASSLQGTSTEAFF. The DNA for the CDR3 is TGCGCCAGCAGCTTACAGGGGACGAGCACTGAAGCTTTCTTT.

This clonotype was recorded a few times. The chain carries TRBV11-2 and TRBJ1-6, with D uncertain. The V gene lost 2 bases and the J gene lost 7 bases, with 12 bases spanning the gap. The CDR3 is 15 residues long. CDR1 and CDR2 from the germline V gene are SGHAT and FQNNGV. CDR3 loop: CASSLTWAENSPLHF. CDR3 nucleotide sequence: TGTGCCAGCAGCTTAACTTGGGCAGAGAATTCACCCCTCCACTTT.

The table lists this clonotype with many counts. This chain links TRBV6-2 or TRBV6-3 with TRBJ1-5; 8 bases match TRBD1. The CDR3 runs to 17 residues. After removal of 4 bases from V and 3 bases from J, the junction contained 11 bases not matched to a gene. Germline CDR1 reads MNHEY; CDR2 reads SVGEGT. The chain's CDR3 is CASSFRLGQGDNQPQHF. CDR3 sequence (DNA): TGTGCCAGCAGTTTCCGACTCGGACAGGGTGACAATCAGCCCCAGCATTTT.

This clonotype was counted ten times or more. V is TRBV20-1 and J is TRBJ1-1, with D hard to call. The CDR3 extends over 13 amino acids. V shed 3 bases and J shed 0 bases, with 8 bases lying between them. Germline V gene data show CDR1 as DFQATT and CDR2 as SNEGSKA (reference sequence). The CDR3 region is CSASTPLNTEAFF. The CDR3 coding sequence is TGCAGTGCTAGTACCCCCCTGAACACTGAAGCTTTCTTT.

Details on this clonotype: A junction end diverges from the germline sequence, so it may reflect a read error. The chain couples TRBV7-6 to TRBJ2-7; no clear D. Germline lookup yields CDR1 SGHVS and CDR2 FNYEAQ. The CDR3 totals 13 residues. The CDR3 reads CASSLGPAYVQYF. CDR3 sequence (DNA): TGTGCCAGCAGCTTAGGGCCCGCTTACGTGCAGTACTTC. The variable domain in full, with the rest retrieved from reference TRBV7-6 and TRBJ2-7, is GAGVSQSPRYKVTKRGQDVALRCDPISGHVSLYWYRQALGQGPEFLTYFNYEAQQDKSGLPNDRFSAERPEGSISTLTIQRTEQRDSAMYRCASSLGPAYVQYFGPGTRLTVT.

As regards this clonotype: With a much larger clone just one base away, this may be a read error. The chain uses TRBV6-5 and TRBJ1-2; perhaps TRBD1 as D (6 bases). CDR1 MNHEY and CDR2 SVGAGI come from the germline V gene. This CDR3 is 15 amino acids long. The ends were cut back, 6 bases at V and 7 bases at J, with 21 bases in the middle. Here the CDR3 reads CASSKTGRPACGYTF. CDR3 bases: TGTGCCAGCAGCAAGACAGGACGCCCGGCTTGTGGCTACACCTTC.